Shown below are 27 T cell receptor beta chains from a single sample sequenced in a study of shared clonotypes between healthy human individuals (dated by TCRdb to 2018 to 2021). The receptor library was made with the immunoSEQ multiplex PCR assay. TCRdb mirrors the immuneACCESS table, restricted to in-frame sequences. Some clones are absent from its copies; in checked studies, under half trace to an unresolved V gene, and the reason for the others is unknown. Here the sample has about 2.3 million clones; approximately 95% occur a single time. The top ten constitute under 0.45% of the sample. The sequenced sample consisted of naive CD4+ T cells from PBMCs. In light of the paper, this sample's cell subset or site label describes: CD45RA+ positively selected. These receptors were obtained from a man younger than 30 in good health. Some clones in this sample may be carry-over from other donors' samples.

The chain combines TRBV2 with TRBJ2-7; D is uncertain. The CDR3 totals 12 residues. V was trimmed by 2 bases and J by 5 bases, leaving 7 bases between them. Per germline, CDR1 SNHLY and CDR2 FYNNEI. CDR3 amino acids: CASSERTHEQYF. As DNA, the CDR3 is TGTGCCAGCAGTGAACGGACCCACGAGCAGTACTTC.

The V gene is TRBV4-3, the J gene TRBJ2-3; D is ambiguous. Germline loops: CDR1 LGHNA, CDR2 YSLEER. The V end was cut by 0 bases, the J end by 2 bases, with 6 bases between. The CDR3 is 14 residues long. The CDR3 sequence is CASSQEAYTDTQYF. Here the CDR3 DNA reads TGCGCCAGCAGCCAAGAGGCGTACACAGATACGCAGTATTTT.

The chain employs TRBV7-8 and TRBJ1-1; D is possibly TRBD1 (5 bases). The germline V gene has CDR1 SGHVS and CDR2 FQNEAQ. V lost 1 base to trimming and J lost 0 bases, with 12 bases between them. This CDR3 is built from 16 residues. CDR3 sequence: CASSLGVVQVNTEAFF. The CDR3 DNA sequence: TGTGCCAGCAGCTTAGGCGTGGTACAGGTGAACACTGAAGCTTTCTTT.

As DNA, the CDR3 is TGTGCCAGCAGCCCAAACAGGGTTAAGGAAAAACTGTTTTTT. Amino acid sequence: CASSPNRVKEKLFF. V usage is TRBV7-2 and J usage is TRBJ1-4; D might be TRBD1 (6 bases). The CDR3 is made up of 14 amino acids. CDR1 and CDR2 from the germline V gene are SGHTA and FQGNSA. Trimming left V 5 bases short and J 8 bases short, with 15 bases between.

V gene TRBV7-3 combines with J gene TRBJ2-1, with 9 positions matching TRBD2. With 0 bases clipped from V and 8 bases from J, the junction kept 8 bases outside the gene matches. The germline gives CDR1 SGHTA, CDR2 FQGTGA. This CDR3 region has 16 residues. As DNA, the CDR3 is TGTGCCAGCAGCTTAACGGGCGGGAGGGCCCTGGATGAGCAGTTCTTC. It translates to CASSLTGGRALDEQFF.

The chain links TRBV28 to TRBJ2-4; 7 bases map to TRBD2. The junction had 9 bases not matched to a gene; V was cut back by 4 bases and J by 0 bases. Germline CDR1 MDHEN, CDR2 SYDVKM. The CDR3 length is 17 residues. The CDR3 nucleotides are TGTGCCAGCAGTTCCCAAAGCGGGATCGTAGCCAAAAACATTCAGTACTTC. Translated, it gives CASSSQSGIVAKNIQYF.

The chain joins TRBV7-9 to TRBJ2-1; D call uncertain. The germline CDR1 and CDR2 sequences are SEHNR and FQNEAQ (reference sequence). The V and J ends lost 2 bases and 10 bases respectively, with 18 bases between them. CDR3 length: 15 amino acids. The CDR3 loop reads CASSLSEIQGREQFF. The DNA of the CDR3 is TGTGCCAGCAGCTTAAGTGAGATACAAGGTAGGGAGCAGTTCTTC.

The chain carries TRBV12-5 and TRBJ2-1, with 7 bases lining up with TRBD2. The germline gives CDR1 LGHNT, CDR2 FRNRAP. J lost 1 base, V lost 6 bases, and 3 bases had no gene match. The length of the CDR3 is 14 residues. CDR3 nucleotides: TGTGCTAGTGGACGGGGAGGGTCCTACAATGAGCAGTTCTTC. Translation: CASGRGGSYNEQFF. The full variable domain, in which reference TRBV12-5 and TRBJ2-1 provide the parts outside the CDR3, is DARVTQTPRHKVTEMGQEVTMRCQPILGHNTVFWYRQTMMQGLELLAYFRNRAPLDDSGMPKDRFSAEMPDATLATLKIQPSEPRDSAVYFCASGRGGSYNEQFFGPGTRLTVL.

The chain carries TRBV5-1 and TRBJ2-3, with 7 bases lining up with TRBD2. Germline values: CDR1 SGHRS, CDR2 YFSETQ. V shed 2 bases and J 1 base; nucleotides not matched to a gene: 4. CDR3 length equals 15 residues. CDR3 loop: CASSFVAGGTDTQYF. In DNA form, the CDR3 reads TGCGCCAGCAGCTTTGTGGCGGGAGGCACAGATACGCAGTATTTT.

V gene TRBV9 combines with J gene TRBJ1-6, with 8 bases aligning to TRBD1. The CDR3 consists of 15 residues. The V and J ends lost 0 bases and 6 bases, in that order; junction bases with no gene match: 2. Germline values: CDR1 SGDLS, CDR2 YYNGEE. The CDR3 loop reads CASSVAGQANSPLHF. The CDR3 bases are TGTGCCAGCAGCGTAGCGGGACAGGCTAATTCACCCCTCCACTTT.

The CDR3 region has the DNA TGTGCCTGGAGTGTACGAAGGGACCGTGGCGGGCCGAATGAAGCTTTCTTT. Protein sequence: CAWSVRRDRGGPNEAFF. The J gene is TRBJ1-1, the V gene TRBV30; maybe TRBD1 (5 bases). The V gene's germline CDR1 is GTSNPN and CDR2 SVGIG (reference sequence). Trimming stripped 0 bases from V and 7 bases from J, with 24 bases between. The CDR3 covers 17 residues.

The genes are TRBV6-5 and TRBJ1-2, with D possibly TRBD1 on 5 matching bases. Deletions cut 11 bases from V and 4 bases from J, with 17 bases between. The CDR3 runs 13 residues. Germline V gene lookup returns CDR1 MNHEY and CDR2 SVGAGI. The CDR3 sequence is CAAKKGIRYGYTF. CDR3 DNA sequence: TGTGCCGCCAAAAAGGGGATCCGCTATGGCTACACCTTC.

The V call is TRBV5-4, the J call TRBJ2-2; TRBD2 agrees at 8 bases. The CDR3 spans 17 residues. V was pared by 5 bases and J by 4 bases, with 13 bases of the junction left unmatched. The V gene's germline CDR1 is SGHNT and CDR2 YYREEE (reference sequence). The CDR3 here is CASRPGRDGSLTGELFF. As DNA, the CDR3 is TGTGCCAGCAGACCCGGGAGGGACGGTAGCCTCACCGGGGAGCTGTTTTTT.

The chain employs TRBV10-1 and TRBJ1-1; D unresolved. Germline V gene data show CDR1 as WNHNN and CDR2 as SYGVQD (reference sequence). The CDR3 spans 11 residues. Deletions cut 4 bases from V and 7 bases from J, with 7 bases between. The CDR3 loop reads CASSVPREAFF. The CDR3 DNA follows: TGCGCCAGCAGTGTACCTCGTGAAGCTTTCTTT.

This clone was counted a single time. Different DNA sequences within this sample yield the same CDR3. The CDR3, as DNA: TGTGCCAGCAGCGTAGATTCGCGGACAGATACGCAGTATTTT. Translating gives CASSVDSRTDTQYF. V usage is TRBV9 and J usage is TRBJ2-3, with D uncertain. With 0 bases removed from V and 3 bases from J, the gap between germline ends came to 8 bases. The CDR3 is made up of 14 amino acids. Germline loops: CDR1 SGDLS, CDR2 YYNGEE.

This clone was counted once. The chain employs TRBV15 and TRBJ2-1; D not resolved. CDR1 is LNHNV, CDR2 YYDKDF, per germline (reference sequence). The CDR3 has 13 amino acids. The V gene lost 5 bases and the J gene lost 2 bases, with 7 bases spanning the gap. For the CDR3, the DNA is TGTGCCACCAGCTCGAGGCCCTACAATGAGCAGTTCTTC. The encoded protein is CATSSRPYNEQFF.

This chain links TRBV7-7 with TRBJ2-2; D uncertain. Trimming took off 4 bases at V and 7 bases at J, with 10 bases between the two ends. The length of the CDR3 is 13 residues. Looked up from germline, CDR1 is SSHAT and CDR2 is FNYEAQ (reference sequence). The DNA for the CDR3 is TGTGCCAGCAGCTCCCCTTCACGCGGGGAGCTGTTTTTT. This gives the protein CASSSPSRGELFF.

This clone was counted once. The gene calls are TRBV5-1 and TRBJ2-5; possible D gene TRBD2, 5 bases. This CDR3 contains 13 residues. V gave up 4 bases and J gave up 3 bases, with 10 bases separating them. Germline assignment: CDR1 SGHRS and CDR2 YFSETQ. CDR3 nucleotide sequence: TGCGCCAGCAGCCTTGCAGCGGAAGAGACCCAGTACTTC. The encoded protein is CASSLAAEETQYF. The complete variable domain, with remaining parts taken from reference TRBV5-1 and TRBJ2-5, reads KAGVTQTPRYLIKTRGQQVTLSCSPISGHRSVSWYQQTPGQGLQFLFEYFSETQRNKGNFPGRFSGRQFSNSRSEMNVSTLELGDSALYLCASSLAAEETQYFGPGTRLLVL.

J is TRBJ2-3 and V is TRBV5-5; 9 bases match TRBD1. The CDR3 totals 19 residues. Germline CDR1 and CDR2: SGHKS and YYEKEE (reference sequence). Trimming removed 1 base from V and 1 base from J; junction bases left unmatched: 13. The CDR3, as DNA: TGTGCCAGCAGCTTGAAGTCAGGACAGGGGCCCGGAGGCACAGATACGCAGTATTTT. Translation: CASSLKSGQGPGGTDTQYF.

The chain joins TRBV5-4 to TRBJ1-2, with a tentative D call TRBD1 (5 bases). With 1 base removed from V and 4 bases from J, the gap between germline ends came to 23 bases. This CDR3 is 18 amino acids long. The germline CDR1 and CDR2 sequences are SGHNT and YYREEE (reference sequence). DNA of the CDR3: TGTGCCAGCAGCTTGATGAGACCTCTTGGGGGAATCGGCTATGGCTACACCTTC. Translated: CASSLMRPLGGIGYGYTF.

CDR3 sequence reads: CASSVGVPVTGELFF. CDR3 DNA sequence: TGTGCCAGCAGCGTAGGAGTCCCCGTCACCGGGGAGCTGTTTTTT. This rearrangement joins TRBV9 to TRBJ2-2; D gene ambiguous. Between the trimmed V and J ends, which lost 0 bases and 4 bases, there was a span of 10 bases. The CDR3 length is 15 residues. Germline-derived CDR1 and CDR2 are SGDLS and YYNGEE.

The CDR3 reads CASSSRDQPQHF. CDR3 in DNA: TGTGCCAGTAGTTCCAGGGACCAGCCCCAGCATTTT. This chain uses TRBV19 with TRBJ1-5; possible D gene TRBD1, 5 bases. V lost 5 bases, J lost 7 bases, and 9 bases lay in between. The CDR3 spans 12 residues. Germline values: CDR1 LNHDA, CDR2 SQIVND (reference sequence).

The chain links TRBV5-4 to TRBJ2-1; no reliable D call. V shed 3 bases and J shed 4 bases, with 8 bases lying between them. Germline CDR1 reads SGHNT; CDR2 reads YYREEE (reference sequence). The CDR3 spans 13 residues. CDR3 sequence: CASSSPKYNEQFF. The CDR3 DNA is TGTGCCAGCAGCTCCCCGAAATACAATGAGCAGTTCTTC.

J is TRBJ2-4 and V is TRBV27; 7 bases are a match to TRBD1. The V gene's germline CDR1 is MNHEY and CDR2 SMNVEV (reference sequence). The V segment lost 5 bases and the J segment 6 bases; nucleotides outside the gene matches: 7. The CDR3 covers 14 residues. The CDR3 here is CASSTRGQSNIQYF. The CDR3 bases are TGTGCCAGCAGTACCCGGGGACAGTCAAACATTCAGTACTTC.

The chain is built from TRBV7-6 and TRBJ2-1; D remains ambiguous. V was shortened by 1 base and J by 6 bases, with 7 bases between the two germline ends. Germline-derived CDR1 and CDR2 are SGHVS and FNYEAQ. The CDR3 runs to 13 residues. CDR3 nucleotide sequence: TGTGCCAGCAGCTTAGAACAGAGCAATGAGCAGTTCTTC. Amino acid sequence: CASSLEQSNEQFF.

This chain's CDR3 is CSVEGTSGNSYEQYF. The CDR3 DNA reads as TGCAGCGTTGAGGGGACTAGCGGGAACTCCTACGAGCAGTACTTC. This chain links TRBV29-1 with TRBJ2-7, with TRBD2 identical over 13 bases. The CDR3 length is 15 residues. V trimming: 3 bases; J trimming: 0 bases; junction bases outside the gene matches: 2. The germline V gene has CDR1 SQVTM and CDR2 ANQGSEA.

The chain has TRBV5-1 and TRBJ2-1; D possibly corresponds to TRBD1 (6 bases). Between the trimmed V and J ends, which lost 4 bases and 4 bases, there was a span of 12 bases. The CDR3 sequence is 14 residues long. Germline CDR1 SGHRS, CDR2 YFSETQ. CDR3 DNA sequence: TGCGCCAGCAGCCCGCAGGGGTGGTACAATGAGCAGTTCTTC. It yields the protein CASSPQGWYNEQFF. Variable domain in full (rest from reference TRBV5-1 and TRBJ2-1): KAGVTQTPRYLIKTRGQQVTLSCSPISGHRSVSWYQQTPGQGLQFLFEYFSETQRNKGNFPGRFSGRQFSNSRSEMNVSTLELGDSALYLCASSPQGWYNEQFFGPGTRLTVL.